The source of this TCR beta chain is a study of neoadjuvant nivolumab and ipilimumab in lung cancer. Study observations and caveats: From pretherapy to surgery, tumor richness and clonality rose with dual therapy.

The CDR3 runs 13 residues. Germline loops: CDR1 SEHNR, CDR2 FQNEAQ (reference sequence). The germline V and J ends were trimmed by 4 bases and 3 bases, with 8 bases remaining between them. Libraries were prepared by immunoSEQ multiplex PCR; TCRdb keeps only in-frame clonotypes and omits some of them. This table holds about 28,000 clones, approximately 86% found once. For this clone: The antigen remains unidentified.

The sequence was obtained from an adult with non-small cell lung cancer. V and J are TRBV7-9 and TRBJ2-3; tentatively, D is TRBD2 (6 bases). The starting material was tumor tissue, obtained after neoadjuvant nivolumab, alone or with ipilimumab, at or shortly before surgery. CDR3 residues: CASSWGLTDTQYF. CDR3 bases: TGTGCCAGCAGCTGGGGACTGACAGATACGCAGTATTTT. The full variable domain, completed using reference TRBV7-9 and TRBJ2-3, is DTGVSQNPRHKITKRGQNVTFRCDPISEHNRLYWYRQTLGQGPEFLTYFQNEAQLEKSRLLSDRFSAERPKGSFSTLEIQRTEQGDSAMYLCASSWGLTDTQYFGPGTRLTVL.